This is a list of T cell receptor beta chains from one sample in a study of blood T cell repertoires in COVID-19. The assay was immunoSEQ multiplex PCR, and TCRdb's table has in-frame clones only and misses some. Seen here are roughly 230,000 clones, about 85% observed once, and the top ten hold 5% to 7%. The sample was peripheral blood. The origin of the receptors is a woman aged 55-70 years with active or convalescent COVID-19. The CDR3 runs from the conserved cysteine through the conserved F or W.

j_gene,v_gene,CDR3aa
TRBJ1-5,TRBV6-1,CASSEQGNQPQHF
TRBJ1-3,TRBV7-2,CASSFSTQATGNTIYF
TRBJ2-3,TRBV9,CASSELAGTDTQYF
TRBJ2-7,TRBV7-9,CASSLGQEAEQYF
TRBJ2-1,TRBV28,CASSPGLGSNEQFF
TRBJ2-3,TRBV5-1,CASSLLGQGTDTQYF
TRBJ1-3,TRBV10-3,CATRSDTSGNTIYF
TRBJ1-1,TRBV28,CASSLLGQLNTEAFF
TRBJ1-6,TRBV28,CASSFGNSPLHF
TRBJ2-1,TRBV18,CASSELAGVGADEQFF
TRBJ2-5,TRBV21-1,CASTPGLAFCQETQYF
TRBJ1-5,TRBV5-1,CASSLGDSRNQPQHF
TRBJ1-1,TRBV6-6,CASSYDGDRGGEAFF
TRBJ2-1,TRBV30,CAWSRGQIYNEQFF
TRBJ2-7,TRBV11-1,CASSQPTRASYEQYF
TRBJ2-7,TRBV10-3,CAIGTGYRYEQYF
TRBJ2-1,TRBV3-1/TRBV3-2,CASSQDPLRGVYNEQFF
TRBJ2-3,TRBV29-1,CSVERDGTQYF
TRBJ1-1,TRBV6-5,CASKGVNTEAFF
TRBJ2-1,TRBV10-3,CAISGQRGANEQFF
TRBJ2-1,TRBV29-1,CSVEEGLAGAYNEQFF
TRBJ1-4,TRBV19,CASSKDRGRVEKLFF
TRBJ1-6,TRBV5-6,CASSYQRTGVSPLHF
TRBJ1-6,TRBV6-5,CASLTSYNSPLHF
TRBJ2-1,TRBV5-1,CASSSGGRLAGNNEQFF
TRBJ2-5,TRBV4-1,CASSQGIVRDETQYF
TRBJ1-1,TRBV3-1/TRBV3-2,CASSWRGARRTEAFF
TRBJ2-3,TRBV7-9,CASSPGTSGGAVTQYF
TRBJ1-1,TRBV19,CASSLLGDRKNTEAFF
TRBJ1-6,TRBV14,CASSHSDRTVHF